The 25 T cell receptor beta chains listed next were all sequenced from one sample in a study of spatial heterogeneity in lung cancer. Overall study results and limits: Mutation tallies in tumors tracked expanded intratumoral alpha and beta TCR counts.

For these receptors, no antigen is known. TCRdb ran MiXCR on the 5' RACE reads and lists one entry per CDR3 protein. Of 1,800 or so distinct CDR3 sequences in the sample, around 5% are singletons; the top ten hold roughly 8.2%. The sample's time point: sample taken at primary tumor resection. The sample consisted of lung tumor tissue, taken at surgery. The receptors come from a male donor with early-stage non-small cell lung cancer.

This clonotype counts as medium-sized. The chain combines TRBV2 with TRBJ2-2; 7 bases align to TRBD1. The CDR3 is 13 residues long. CDR1 and CDR2 (germline): SNHLY, FYNNEI. V gave up 7 bases and J gave up 6 bases; unmatched junction bases: 5. The CDR3 sequence is CASKSQGAGELFF. The CDR3 region has the DNA TGTGCCAGCAAGTCCCAGGGGGCCGGGGAGCTGTTTTTT.

This clonotype is large in the sample. The chain has TRBV20-1 and TRBJ2-3; TRBD2 matches 8 bases. CDR1 and CDR2 (germline): DFQATT, SNEGSKA (reference sequence). V was pared by 5 bases and J by 4 bases, with 14 bases of the junction left unmatched. The CDR3 is 16 residues long. This CDR3 is CSADDPGLELADTQYF. The CDR3 DNA is TGCAGTGCTGACGATCCGGGACTAGAGTTGGCAGATACGCAGTATTTT.

This chain connects TRBV5-4 to TRBJ1-6; D not certain. The germline gives CDR1 SGHNT, CDR2 YYREEE (reference sequence). Trimming took 3 bases from V and 0 from J, leaving 10 bases between them. This CDR3 spans 16 amino acids. CDR3 loop: CASSSPDSSYNSPLHF. DNA for the CDR3: TGTGCCAGCAGCTCCCCGGATAGCTCCTATAATTCACCCCTCCACTTT.

This clonotype is deemed hyperexpanded. CDR3 sequence (DNA): TGTGCCAGCAGCTCCCCGCTGGCTAGCGGGAGCCCCGAGCAGTACTTC. The encoded protein is CASSSPLASGSPEQYF. The rearrangement uses TRBV7-9 and TRBJ2-7; 10 nucleotides match TRBD2. The CDR3 sequence is 16 residues long. Germline V gene lookup returns CDR1 SEHNR and CDR2 FQNEAQ (reference sequence). Losses at the gene ends were 4 bases for V and 6 bases for J; bases not matched to a gene: 12.

This clonotype rates as medium-sized. One end of the junction does not line up with germline, which may come from a read error. V is TRBV18 and J is TRBJ1-1, with D tentatively TRBD1 (5 bases). CDR3 length equals 13 residues. Germline CDR1 is KGHSH and CDR2 is LQKENI. CDR3 region: CTSSADSNTEAFF. The CDR3 DNA reads as TGTACCAGCTCAGCCGACAGTAACACTGAAGCTTTCTTT.

Within the sample, this clonotype is medium-sized. The chain combines TRBV6-2 or TRBV6-3 with TRBJ2-3, with TRBD2 as a possible D gene (6 bases). The CDR3 totals 15 residues. Germline V gene sequence: CDR1 MNHEY, CDR2 SVGEGT. V shed 5 bases and J shed 0 bases, with 12 bases lying between them. The CDR3 spells CASSLARRSTDTQYF. The DNA of the CDR3 is TGTGCCAGCAGTCTAGCGCGACGTAGCACAGATACGCAGTATTTT.

This clonotype is medium-sized by share. The chain employs TRBV5-1 and TRBJ2-1, with D tentatively TRBD2 (6 bases). V was trimmed by 1 base and J by 2 bases, leaving 10 bases between them. The CDR3 runs to 15 residues. Looked up from germline, CDR1 is SGHRS and CDR2 is YFSETQ. This CDR3 reads CASSLTGVAYNEQFF. The CDR3 coding sequence is TGCGCCAGCAGCTTGACGGGAGTAGCCTACAATGAGCAGTTCTTC.

This clonotype is termed medium-sized. This chain connects TRBV6-2 or TRBV6-3 to TRBJ2-6; D ambiguous. Germline lookup yields CDR1 MNHEY and CDR2 SVGEGT. V was cut by 6 bases and J by 0 bases, with 9 bases left in between. The CDR3 runs 15 residues. CDR3 region: CASRRPLSGANVLTF. In DNA form, the CDR3 reads TGTGCCAGCAGGCGACCCCTCTCTGGGGCCAACGTCCTGACTTTC.

Judged by abundance, this clonotype is medium-sized. This chain connects TRBV6-2 or TRBV6-3 to TRBJ2-3; D unclear. V lost 8 bases, J lost 6 bases, and 18 bases lay in between. The CDR3 extends over 14 amino acids. CDR1 is MNHEY, CDR2 SVGEGT, per germline. The CDR3 reads CASSKGVPSDTQYF. Here the CDR3 DNA reads TGTGCCAGCTCCAAAGGCGTGCCCTCCGATACGCAGTATTTT.

By sample fraction, this clonotype is medium-sized. The chain couples TRBV29-1 to TRBJ2-5; 8 bases fit TRBD2. The trim removed 7 bases at V and 1 base at J, leaving 8 bases unmatched. The CDR3 runs 14 residues. Germline lookup yields CDR1 SQVTM and CDR2 ANQGSEA. CDR3 sequence reads: CSALAAALQETQYF. CDR3 nucleotides: TGCAGCGCACTAGCGGCCGCGCTCCAAGAGACCCAGTACTTC.

By proportion, this clonotype is medium-sized. The rearrangement joins TRBV5-6 to TRBJ2-6; possibly TRBD1 for D (6 bases). The germline gives CDR1 SGHDT, CDR2 YYEEEE. The CDR3 has 16 residues. V was clipped by 2 bases and J by 0 bases, with 9 bases between them. The CDR3 spells CASSFGQSSGANVLTF. CDR3 nucleotides: TGTGCCAGCAGCTTCGGACAGTCCTCTGGGGCCAACGTCCTGACTTTC.

This clonotype is categorized as medium-sized (0.01 to 0.1%). The chain recombines TRBV23-1 with TRBJ2-3; D possibly corresponds to TRBD1 (6 bases). TRBV23-1 is classed as an ORF, of uncertain function. V lost 0 bases to trimming and J lost 4 bases, with 11 bases between them. The CDR3 has 15 amino acids. CDR3 nucleotide sequence: TGCGCCAGCAGTCAATCGATACAGGGACCAGATACGCAGTATTTT. Translation: CASSQSIQGPDTQYF.

By proportion, this clonotype is medium-sized. This sequence joins TRBV20-1 and TRBJ2-7; TRBD2 agrees at 11 bases. The CDR3 runs 16 residues. V shed 0 bases and J 6 bases; nucleotides not matched to a gene: 10. Per the germline V gene, CDR1 is DFQATT and CDR2 is SNEGSKA (reference sequence). The CDR3 sequence: CSARDPLAGDFGEQYF. The DNA of the CDR3 is TGCAGTGCTAGAGATCCACTAGCGGGAGACTTCGGCGAGCAGTACTTC.

This clonotype is categorized as medium-sized. This chain uses TRBV29-1 with TRBJ2-7; 7 nucleotides agree with TRBD2. The germline CDR1 and CDR2 sequences are SQVTM and ANQGSEA. The CDR3 extends over 14 amino acids. V lost 8 bases to trimming and J lost 0 bases; unmatched junction nucleotides: 10. CDR3 residues: CSRTSGLVSYEQYF. CDR3 DNA: TGCAGCCGTACGAGCGGACTAGTCTCCTACGAGCAGTACTTC.

In this sample, this clonotype is medium-sized (0.01 to 0.1%). The V gene is TRBV18, the J gene TRBJ2-1; 9 nucleotides line up with TRBD2. The CDR3 sequence is 16 residues long. Germline V gene lookup returns CDR1 KGHSH and CDR2 LQKENI. The J segment lost 1 base and the V segment lost 3 bases, leaving 4 bases of the junction unmatched. CDR3 region: CASSPGLAISYNEQFF. DNA of the CDR3: TGTGCCAGCTCACCCGGACTAGCGATATCCTACAATGAGCAGTTCTTC.

The rearrangement joins TRBV12-3 or TRBV12-4 to TRBJ2-7; D ambiguous. The CDR3 contains 11 residues. The ends were cut back, 3 bases at V and 5 bases at J, with 5 bases in the middle. CDR3 sequence reads: CASSFWNEQYF. CDR3 DNA sequence: TGTGCCAGCAGTTTTTGGAACGAGCAGTACTTC.

This clonotype has more than one count but fewer than ten. This chain joins TRBV11-2 and TRBJ2-7, with TRBD2 matching over 9 bases. Germline V gene data show CDR1 as SGHAT and CDR2 as FQNNGV. The junction had 3 bases not matched to a gene; V was cut back by 3 bases and J by 3 bases. The CDR3 sequence is 14 residues long. The CDR3 sequence is CASSLTSGNYEQYF. Written as DNA, the CDR3 is TGTGCCAGCAGCTTGACTAGCGGAAACTACGAGCAGTACTTC. The full variable domain, rest sourced from reference TRBV11-2 and TRBJ2-7, is EAGVAQSPRYKIIEKRQSVAFWCNPISGHATLYWYQQILGQGPKLLIQFQNNGVVDDSQLPKDRFSAERLKGVDSTLKIQPAKLEDSAVYLCASSLTSGNYEQYFGPGTRLTVT.

The rearrangement links TRBV4-2 to TRBJ2-1; 12 nucleotides match TRBD2. CDR1 is LGHNA, CDR2 YNFKEQ, per germline. V shed 6 bases, J shed 7 bases, and the junction held 10 bases outside the gene matches. This CDR3 region has 16 residues. The CDR3 loop reads CASSEPGLAGKNEQFF. CDR3 nucleotide sequence: TGTGCCAGCAGTGAGCCGGGACTAGCGGGTAAGAATGAGCAGTTCTTC.

This clonotype was found many times. The CDR3, as DNA: TGTGCCAGCAGCTTAGGGGTAGCGGGGAATGAGCAGTTCTTC. Amino acid sequence: CASSLGVAGNEQFF. The V gene is TRBV7-2, the J gene TRBJ2-1; TRBD2 aligns across 8 bases. The CDR3 sequence is 14 residues long. In germline, CDR1 is SGHTA, CDR2 FQGNSA. V shed 1 base and J 7 bases; nucleotides not matched to a gene: 3.

This clonotype qualifies as medium-sized. J is TRBJ1-3 and V is TRBV12-3 or TRBV12-4; a possible D gene is TRBD1 (5 bases). The CDR3 is 12 amino acids. The V gene lost 3 bases and the J gene lost 11 bases, with 11 bases spanning the gap. CDR3 loop: CASSLGQVAIYF. The CDR3 nucleotides read TGTGCCAGCAGTTTGGGGCAGGTCGCCATATATTTT.

By its share, this clonotype is medium-sized. In DNA form, the CDR3 reads TGTGCCAGCAGCCCCGGGGTAGCGGGACCCTCCTACGAGCAGTACTTC. Protein sequence: CASSPGVAGPSYEQYF. V is TRBV7-2 and J is TRBJ2-7; 8 positions match TRBD2. The germline V gene encodes CDR1 SGHTA and CDR2 FQGNSA. CDR3 size: 16 residues. Trimming took 5 bases from V and 0 from J; bases not matched to a gene: 9.

This clonotype is termed medium-sized (0.01 to 0.1%). The rearrangement links TRBV6-1 to TRBJ1-2, with 7 bases lining up with TRBD1. CDR1 and CDR2 from the germline V gene are MNHNS and SASEGT. The CDR3 is 14 amino acids. With 5 bases clipped from V and 6 bases from J, the junction kept 9 bases outside the gene matches. This CDR3 reads CASSKQGREDGYTF. The CDR3 nucleotides read TGTGCCAGCAGTAAACAGGGGAGGGAGGATGGCTACACCTTC.

By share, this clonotype ranks as medium-sized. The genes are TRBV7-9 and TRBJ2-7, with TRBD2 as a possible D gene (6 bases). There are 13 residues in the CDR3. CDR1 is SEHNR and CDR2 is FQNEAQ in the germline V gene (reference sequence). Trimming removed 1 base from V and 5 bases from J, with 9 bases in between. The DNA of the CDR3 is TGTGCCAGCAGCTTAGTCGGGAGTGACGAGCAGTACTTC. Its protein is CASSLVGSDEQYF.

This clonotype ranks as medium-sized. This chain joins TRBV7-8 and TRBJ2-1, with TRBD2 as a possible D gene (6 bases). CDR3 length: 12 residues. Trimming stripped 4 bases from V and 12 bases from J, with 13 bases between. The germline V gene encodes CDR1 SGHVS and CDR2 FQNEAQ. In DNA form, the CDR3 reads TGTGCCAGCAGCTCGGACCGGGACTGGCAGTTCTTC. Protein: CASSSDRDWQFF.

This clonotype is labeled medium-sized. The chain links TRBV9 to TRBJ2-5, with D possibly TRBD1 on 6 matching bases. CDR1 and CDR2 (germline): SGDLS, YYNGEE. CDR3 size: 14 residues. V was clipped by 3 bases and J by 10 bases, with 19 bases between them. The DNA of the CDR3 is TGTGCCAGCAGCGGGGACAAGGACGTCCGAGTCCAGTACTTC. Its translation is CASSGDKDVRVQYF.